This T cell receptor (beta chain) is drawn from a study of identical twins. Whole-study findings and limits: Conclusions came from cross-sectional statistical analysis, not from following the same donors. Cord blood beta clonotypes that were abundant carried fewer insertions, and memory repertoires showed no such trend.

V trimming: 7 bases; J trimming: 2 bases; junction bases outside the gene matches: 16. The CDR3 sequence is 17 residues long. CDR1 is SQVTM and CDR2 is ANQGSEA in the germline V gene. MiXCR, run by TCRdb on the 5' RACE reads, gives a single entry per CDR3 protein. The repertoire includes 1.5 million to 2 million distinct CDR3 sequences, around a third of them detected once, and more than 0.25% sits in the top ten. This clonotype was counted between two and nine times. What it recognizes is unknown. Only healthy Caucasians were enrolled as donors. The sequencing sample was made of cord blood. The chain couples TRBV29-1 to TRBJ2-1; 8 positions match TRBD2. The TCR sequence derives from a newborn girl in good health. CDR3 protein: CSAFQGVAGGTYNEQFF. CDR3 in DNA: TGCAGCGCTTTCCAAGGGGTGGCGGGGGGCACCTACAATGAGCAGTTCTTC.